The entry that follows covers one TCR beta chain sequence. Its antigen is currently unknown. The CDR3 is 13 residues long. Germline V lookup: CDR1 LNHDA, CDR2 SQIVND (reference sequence). The V end was cut by 1 base, the J end by 6 bases, with 6 bases between. This sample was included in a study of OX40 agonist ivuxolimab in advanced cancers. Findings and caveats of the study: The study observed clonal expansion of CD4+ and CD8+ blood T cells by week 6 at 0.1 to 3.0 mg/kg. Among T cells, CD8+ cells averaged more expanded clones than CD4+ cells.

TCRdb's table, derived via immunoSEQ multiplex PCR, lists solely in-frame clones and lacks some. The sample yields about 73,000 clones, about nine tenths seen once. The material sequenced was CD4+ or CD8+ T cells sorted from blood, taken in a trial of the OX40 agonist ivuxolimab. This sequence originates from an adult with an advanced solid tumor such as melanoma, head and neck, liver or kidney cancer. The V call is TRBV19, the J call TRBJ1-4; D remains unclear. The CDR3 is CASSIGGDEKLFF. As DNA, the CDR3 is TGTGCCAGTAGTATAGGAGGAGATGAAAAACTGTTTTTT.